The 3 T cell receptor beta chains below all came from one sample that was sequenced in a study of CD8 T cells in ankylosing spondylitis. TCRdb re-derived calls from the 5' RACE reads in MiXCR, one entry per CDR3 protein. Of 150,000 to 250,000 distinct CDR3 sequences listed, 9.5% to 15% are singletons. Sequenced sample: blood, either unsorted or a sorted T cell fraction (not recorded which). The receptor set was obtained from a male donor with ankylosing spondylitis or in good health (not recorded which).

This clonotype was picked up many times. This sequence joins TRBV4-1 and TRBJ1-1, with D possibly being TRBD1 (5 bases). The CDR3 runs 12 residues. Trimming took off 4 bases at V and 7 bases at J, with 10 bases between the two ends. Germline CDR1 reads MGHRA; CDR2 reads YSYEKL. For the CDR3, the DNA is TGCGCCAGCAGCCTGGGGCAATTTGAAGCTTTCTTT. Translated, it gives CASSLGQFEAFF.

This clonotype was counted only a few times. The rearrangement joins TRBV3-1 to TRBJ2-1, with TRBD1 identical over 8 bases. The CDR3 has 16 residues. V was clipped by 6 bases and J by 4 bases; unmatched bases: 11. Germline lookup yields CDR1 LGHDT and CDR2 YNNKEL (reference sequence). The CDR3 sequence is CASRGTGNPPYNEQFF. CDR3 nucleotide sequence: TGTGCCAGCAGGGGGACAGGCAACCCGCCTTACAATGAGCAGTTCTTC.

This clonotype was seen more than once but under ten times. CDR3 sequence: CASLGGKGTYEQYF. The CDR3 DNA reads TGTGCCAGCCTCGGGGGCAAAGGAACCTACGAGCAGTACTTC. This sequence joins TRBV12-3 or TRBV12-4 and TRBJ2-7; D assignment may be TRBD1 or TRBD2 (6 bases each). The CDR3 is 14 amino acids. V was clipped by 8 bases and J by 2 bases, with 16 bases between them.